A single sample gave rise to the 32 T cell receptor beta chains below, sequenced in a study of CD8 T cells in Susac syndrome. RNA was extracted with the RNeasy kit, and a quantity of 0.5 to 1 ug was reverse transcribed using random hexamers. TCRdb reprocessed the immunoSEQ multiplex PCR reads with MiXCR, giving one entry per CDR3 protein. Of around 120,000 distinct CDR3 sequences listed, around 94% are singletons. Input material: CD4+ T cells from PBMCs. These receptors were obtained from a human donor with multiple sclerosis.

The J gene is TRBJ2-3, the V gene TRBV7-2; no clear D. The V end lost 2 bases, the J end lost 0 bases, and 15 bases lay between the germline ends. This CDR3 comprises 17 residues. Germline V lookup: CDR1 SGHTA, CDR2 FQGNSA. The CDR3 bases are TGTGCCAGCAGCTTAATTCCGTCTGCAGTAAGCACAGATACGCAGTATTTT. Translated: CASSLIPSAVSTDTQYF.

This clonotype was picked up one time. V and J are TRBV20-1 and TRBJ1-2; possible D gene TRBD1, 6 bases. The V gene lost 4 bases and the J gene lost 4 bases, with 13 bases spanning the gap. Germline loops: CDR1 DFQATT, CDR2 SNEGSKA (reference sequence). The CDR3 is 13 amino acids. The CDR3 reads CSATGDVSYGYTF. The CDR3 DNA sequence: TGCAGTGCTACAGGGGACGTGAGCTATGGCTACACCTTC.

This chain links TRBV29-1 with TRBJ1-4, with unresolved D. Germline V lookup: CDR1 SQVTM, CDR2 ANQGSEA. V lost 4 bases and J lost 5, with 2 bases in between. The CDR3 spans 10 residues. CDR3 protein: CSVANEKLFF. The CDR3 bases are TGCAGCGTTGCGAATGAAAAACTGTTTTTT.

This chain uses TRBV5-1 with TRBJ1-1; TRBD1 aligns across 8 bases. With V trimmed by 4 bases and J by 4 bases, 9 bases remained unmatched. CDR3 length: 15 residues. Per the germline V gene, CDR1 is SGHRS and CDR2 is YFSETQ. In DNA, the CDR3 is TGCGCCAGCAGCCCCTTGACAGGGGAAGCCACTGAAGCTTTCTTT. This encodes CASSPLTGEATEAFF.

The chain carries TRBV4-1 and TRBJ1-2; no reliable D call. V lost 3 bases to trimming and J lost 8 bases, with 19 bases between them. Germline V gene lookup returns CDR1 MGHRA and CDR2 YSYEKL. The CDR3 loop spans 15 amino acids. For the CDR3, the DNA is TGCGCCAGCAGCCACATACGAGCTCGTAAAGGGGGCTACACCTTC. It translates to CASSHIRARKGGYTF.

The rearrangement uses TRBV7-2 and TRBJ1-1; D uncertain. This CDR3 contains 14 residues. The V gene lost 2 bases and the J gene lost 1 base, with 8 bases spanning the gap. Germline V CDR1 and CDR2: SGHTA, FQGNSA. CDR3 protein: CASSLQHRNTEAFF. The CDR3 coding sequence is TGTGCCAGCAGCTTACAACATAGGAACACTGAAGCTTTCTTT. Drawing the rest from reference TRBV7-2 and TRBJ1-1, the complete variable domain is GAGVSQSPSNKVTEKGKDVELRCDPISGHTALYWYRQSLGQGLEFLIYFQGNSAPDKSGLPSDRFSAERTGGSVSTLTIQRTQQEDSAVYLCASSLQHRNTEAFFGQGTRLTVV.

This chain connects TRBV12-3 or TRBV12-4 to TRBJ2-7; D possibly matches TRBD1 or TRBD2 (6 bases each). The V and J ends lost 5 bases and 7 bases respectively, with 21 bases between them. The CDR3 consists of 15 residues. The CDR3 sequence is CASSLSRGGSKEQYF. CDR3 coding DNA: TGTGCCAGCAGTCTCTCTCGAGGGGGGTCTAAGGAGCAGTACTTC.

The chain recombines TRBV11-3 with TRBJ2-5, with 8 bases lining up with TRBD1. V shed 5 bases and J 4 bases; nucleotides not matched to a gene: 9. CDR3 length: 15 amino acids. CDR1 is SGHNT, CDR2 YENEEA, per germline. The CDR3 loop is CASSPDRGSAETQYF. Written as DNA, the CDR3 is TGTGCCAGCAGCCCCGACAGGGGTTCGGCAGAGACCCAGTACTTC.

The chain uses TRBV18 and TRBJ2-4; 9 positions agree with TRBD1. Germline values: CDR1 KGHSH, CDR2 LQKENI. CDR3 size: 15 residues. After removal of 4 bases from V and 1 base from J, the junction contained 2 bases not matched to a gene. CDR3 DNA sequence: TGTGCCAGCTCACTGACAGGGGGGGCCAAAAACATTCAGTACTTC. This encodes CASSLTGGAKNIQYF.

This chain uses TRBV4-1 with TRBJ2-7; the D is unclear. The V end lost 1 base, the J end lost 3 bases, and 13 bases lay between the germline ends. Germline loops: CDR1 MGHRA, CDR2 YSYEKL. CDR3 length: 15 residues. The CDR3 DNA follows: TGCGCCAGCAGCCAAGTAGGTGGATTGGGCTACGAGCAGTACTTC. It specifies CASSQVGGLGYEQYF.

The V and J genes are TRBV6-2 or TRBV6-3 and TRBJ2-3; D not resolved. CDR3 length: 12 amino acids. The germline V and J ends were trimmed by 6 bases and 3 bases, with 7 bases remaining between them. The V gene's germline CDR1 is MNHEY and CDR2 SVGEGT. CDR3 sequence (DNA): TGTGCCAGCAGCTGGGGTACAGATACGCAGTATTTT. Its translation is CASSWGTDTQYF.

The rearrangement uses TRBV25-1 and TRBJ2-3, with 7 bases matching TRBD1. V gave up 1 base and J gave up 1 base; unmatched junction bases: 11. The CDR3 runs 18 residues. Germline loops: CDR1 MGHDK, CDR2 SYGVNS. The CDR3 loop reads CASSECLGQADCTDTQYF. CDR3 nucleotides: TGTGCCAGCAGTGAATGCTTAGGACAGGCCGATTGCACAGATACGCAGTATTTT.

The CDR3 is CAISGTVQETQYF. CDR3 bases: TGTGCCATCAGTGGGACAGTTCAAGAGACCCAGTACTTC. V usage is TRBV10-3 and J usage is TRBJ2-5; perhaps TRBD1 as D (6 bases). Germline V lookup: CDR1 ENHRY, CDR2 SYGVKD. Trimming took off 4 bases at V and 2 bases at J, with 8 bases between the two ends. This CDR3 spans 13 amino acids.

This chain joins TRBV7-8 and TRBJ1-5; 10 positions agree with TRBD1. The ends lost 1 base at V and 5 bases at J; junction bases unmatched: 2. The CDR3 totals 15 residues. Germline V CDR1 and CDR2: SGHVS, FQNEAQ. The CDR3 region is CASSLGDRGHQPQHF. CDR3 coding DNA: TGTGCCAGCAGCTTAGGCGACAGGGGGCATCAGCCCCAGCATTTT.

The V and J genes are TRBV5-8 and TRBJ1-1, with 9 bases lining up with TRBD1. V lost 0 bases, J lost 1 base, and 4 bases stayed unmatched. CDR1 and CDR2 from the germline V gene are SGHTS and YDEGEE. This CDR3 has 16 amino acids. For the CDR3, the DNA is TGTGCCAGCAGCTTGGATACGGGACAGGGGAACACTGAAGCTTTCTTT. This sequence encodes CASSLDTGQGNTEAFF.

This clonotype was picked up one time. CDR3 loop: CASGGYNSPLHF. The CDR3 DNA is TGTGCCAGCGGGGGCTATAATTCACCCCTCCACTTT. J is TRBJ1-6 and V is TRBV2; tentatively, D is TRBD1 (5 bases). CDR3 length equals 12 residues. CDR1 SNHLY and CDR2 FYNNEI come from the germline V gene. Trimming stripped 8 bases from V and 3 bases from J, with 5 bases between.

The CDR3 loop is CASSFGTGINQPQHF. For the CDR3, the DNA is TGTGCCAGCAGTTTCGGCACGGGGATCAATCAGCCCCAGCATTTT. The chain links TRBV7-2 to TRBJ1-5, with D unclear. CDR1 is SGHTA, CDR2 FQGNSA, per germline. Between the trimmed V and J ends, which lost 6 bases and 3 bases, there was a span of 15 bases. The CDR3 totals 15 residues.

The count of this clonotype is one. The CDR3, as DNA: TGTGCCAGCAGCTTAAGGACAGCCCGTGGGGAGACCCAGTACTTC. Protein product: CASSLRTARGETQYF. The chain carries TRBV11-1 and TRBJ2-5; the D gene is possibly TRBD1 (6 bases). The germline CDR1 and CDR2 sequences are SGHAT and FQDESV (reference sequence). The CDR3 runs to 15 residues. The germline V and J ends were trimmed by 2 bases and 5 bases, with 15 bases remaining between them.

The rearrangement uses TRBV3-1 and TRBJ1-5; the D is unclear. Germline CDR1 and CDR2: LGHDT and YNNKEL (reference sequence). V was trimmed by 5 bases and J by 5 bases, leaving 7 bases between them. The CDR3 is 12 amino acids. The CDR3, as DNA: TGTGCCAGCAGCTCCGAATATCAGCCCCAGCATTTT. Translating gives CASSSEYQPQHF. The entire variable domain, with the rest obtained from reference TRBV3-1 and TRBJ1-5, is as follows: DTAVSQTPKYLVTQMGNDKSIKCEQNLGHDTMYWYKQDSKKFLKIMFSYNNKELIINETVPNRFSPKSPDKAHLNLHINSLELGDSAVYFCASSSEYQPQHFGDGTRLSIL.

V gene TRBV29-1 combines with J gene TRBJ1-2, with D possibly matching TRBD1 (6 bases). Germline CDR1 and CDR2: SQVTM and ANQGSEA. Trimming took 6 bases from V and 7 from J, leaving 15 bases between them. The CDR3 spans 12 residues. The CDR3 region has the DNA TGCAGCGTCTCCGGGACATTCGGTGGCTACACCTTC. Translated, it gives CSVSGTFGGYTF.

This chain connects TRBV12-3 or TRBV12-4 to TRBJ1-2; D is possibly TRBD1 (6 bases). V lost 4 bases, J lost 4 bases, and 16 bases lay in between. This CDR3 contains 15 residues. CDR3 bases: TGTGCCAGCAGTTGGACCACGACAGGTCCCTATGGCTACACCTTC. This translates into CASSWTTTGPYGYTF.

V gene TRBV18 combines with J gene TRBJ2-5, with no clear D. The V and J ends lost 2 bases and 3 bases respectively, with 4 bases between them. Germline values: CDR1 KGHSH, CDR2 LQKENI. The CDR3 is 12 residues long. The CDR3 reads CASSPGEETQYF. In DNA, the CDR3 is TGTGCCAGCTCACCAGGGGAAGAGACCCAGTACTTC.

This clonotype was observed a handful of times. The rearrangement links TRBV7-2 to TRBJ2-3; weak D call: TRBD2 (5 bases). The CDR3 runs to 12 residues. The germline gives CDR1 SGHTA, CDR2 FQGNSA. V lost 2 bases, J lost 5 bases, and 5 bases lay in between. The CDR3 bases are TGTGCCAGCAGCTTACGGGAAGATACGCAGTATTTT. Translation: CASSLREDTQYF.

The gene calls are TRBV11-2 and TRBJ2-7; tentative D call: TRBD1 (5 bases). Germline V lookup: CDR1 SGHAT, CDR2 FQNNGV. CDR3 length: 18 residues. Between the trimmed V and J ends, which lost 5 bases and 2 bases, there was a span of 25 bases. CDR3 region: CASSPTSLPQGKAYEQYF. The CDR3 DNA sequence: TGTGCCAGCAGCCCAACTTCTCTTCCCCAGGGTAAAGCCTACGAGCAGTACTTC.

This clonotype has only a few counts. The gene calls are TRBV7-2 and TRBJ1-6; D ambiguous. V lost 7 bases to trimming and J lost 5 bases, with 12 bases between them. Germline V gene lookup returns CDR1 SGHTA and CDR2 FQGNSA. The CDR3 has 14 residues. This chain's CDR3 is CASTQAGDNSPLHF. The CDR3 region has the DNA TGTGCCAGCACCCAAGCAGGAGATAATTCACCCCTCCACTTT.

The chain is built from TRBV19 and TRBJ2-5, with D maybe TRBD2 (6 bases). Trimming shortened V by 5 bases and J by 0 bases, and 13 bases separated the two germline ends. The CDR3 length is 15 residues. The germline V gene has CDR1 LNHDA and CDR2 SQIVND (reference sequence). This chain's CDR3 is CASSSSTRYQETQYF. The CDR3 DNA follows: TGTGCCAGTAGTTCCTCGACTAGGTACCAAGAGACCCAGTACTTC.

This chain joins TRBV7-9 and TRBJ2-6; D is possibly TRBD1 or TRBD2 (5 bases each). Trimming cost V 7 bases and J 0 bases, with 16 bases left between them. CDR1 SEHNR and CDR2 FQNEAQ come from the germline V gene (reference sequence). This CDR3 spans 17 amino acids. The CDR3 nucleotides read TGTGCCAGCACCCTAGAGAGGGGAAGCTCTGGGGCCAACGTCCTGACTTTC. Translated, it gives CASTLERGSSGANVLTF.

CDR3 DNA sequence: TGCAGTGGGTCAACTAATGAAAAACTGTTTTTT. Translating it yields CSGSTNEKLFF. The gene calls are TRBV20-1 and TRBJ1-4; D gene uncertain. Deletions cut 7 bases from V and 0 bases from J, with 3 bases between. There are 11 residues in the CDR3. Germline V gene data show CDR1 as DFQATT and CDR2 as SNEGSKA (reference sequence).

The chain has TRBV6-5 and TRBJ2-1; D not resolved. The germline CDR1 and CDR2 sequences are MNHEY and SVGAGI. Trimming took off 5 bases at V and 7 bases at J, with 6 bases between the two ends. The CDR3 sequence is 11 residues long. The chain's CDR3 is CASSLDNEQFF. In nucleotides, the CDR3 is TGTGCCAGCAGTCTGGATAATGAGCAGTTCTTC.

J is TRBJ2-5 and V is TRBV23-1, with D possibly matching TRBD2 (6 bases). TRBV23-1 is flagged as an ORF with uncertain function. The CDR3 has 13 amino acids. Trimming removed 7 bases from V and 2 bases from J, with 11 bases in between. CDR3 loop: CASNFREQETQYF. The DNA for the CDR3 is TGCGCCAGCAACTTCCGGGAGCAAGAGACCCAGTACTTC.

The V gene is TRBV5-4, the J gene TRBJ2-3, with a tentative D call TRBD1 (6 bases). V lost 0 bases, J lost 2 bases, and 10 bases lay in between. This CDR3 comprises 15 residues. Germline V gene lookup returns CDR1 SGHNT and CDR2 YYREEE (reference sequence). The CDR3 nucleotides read TGTGCCAGCAGCTTGGATCAGGGGTTCACAGATACGCAGTATTTT. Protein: CASSLDQGFTDTQYF.

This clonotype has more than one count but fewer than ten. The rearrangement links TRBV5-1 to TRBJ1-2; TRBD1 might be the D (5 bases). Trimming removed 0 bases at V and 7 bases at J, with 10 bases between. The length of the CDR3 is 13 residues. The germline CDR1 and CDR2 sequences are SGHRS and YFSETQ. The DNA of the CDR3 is TGCGCCAGCAGCTTGGACGGGACGGGTGGCTACACCTTC. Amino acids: CASSLDGTGGYTF.